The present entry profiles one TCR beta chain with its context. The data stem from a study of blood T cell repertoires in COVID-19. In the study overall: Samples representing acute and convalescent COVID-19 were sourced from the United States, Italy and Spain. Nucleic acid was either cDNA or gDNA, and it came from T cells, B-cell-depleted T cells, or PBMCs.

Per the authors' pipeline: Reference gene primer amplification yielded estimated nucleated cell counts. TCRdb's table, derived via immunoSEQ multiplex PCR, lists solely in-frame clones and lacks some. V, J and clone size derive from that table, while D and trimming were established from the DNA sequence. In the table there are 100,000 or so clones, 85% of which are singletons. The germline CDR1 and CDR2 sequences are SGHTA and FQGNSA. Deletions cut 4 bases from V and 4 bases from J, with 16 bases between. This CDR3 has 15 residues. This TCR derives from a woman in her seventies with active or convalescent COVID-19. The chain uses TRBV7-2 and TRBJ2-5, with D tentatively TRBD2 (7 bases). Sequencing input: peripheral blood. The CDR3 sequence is CASSSQRGGGETQYF. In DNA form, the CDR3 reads TGTGCCAGCAGCTCGCAGCGGGGAGGGGGAGAGACCCAGTACTTC.